This T cell receptor (beta chain) was documented in a study of shared clonotypes between healthy human individuals. This CDR3 comprises 17 residues. Germline CDR1 SGHRS, CDR2 YFSETQ. V lost 3 bases to trimming and J lost 2 bases; unmatched junction nucleotides: 6. Clones were sequenced by immunoSEQ multiplex PCR, and TCRdb holds only the in-frame ones, with some missing. Of approximately 470,000 clones in the sample, more than 65% are singletons; the top ten hold more than 9.5%. The donors were all Caucasian adults (living in Nashville, Tennessee). Extraction of genomic DNA in unsorted samples used approximately 94 million PBMCs.

Sequenced input: PBMCs. The chain uses TRBV5-1 and TRBJ2-6, with 9 bases matching TRBD1. The clonotype was recovered from a woman between 40 and 55 years old in good health. Some clones in this sample may be carry-over from other donors' samples. The CDR3 DNA reads as TGCGCCAGCAGCTCGGGACAGGGAGGGGCTGGGGCCAACGTCCTGACTTTC. Translated: CASSSGQGGAGANVLTF.